Below, 25 T cell receptor beta chains from the same sample are listed, as sequenced in a study of post-analysis software for immune sequencing data. Unique molecular identifiers tagged the TCR beta cDNA libraries. TCRdb independently ran MiXCR on the PCR reads; one entry per CDR3 protein. The repertoire holds roughly 170,000 distinct CDR3 sequences, with around 28% as singletons. The antigens these receptors bind are not known. Overall study findings and caveats: Higher frequency in patients than in controls was seen for roughly five TRBV segments, with TRBV5-6, TRBV5-1 and TRBV20-1 among them.

The specimen sequenced was blood. Receptors originate from a girl aged 10-17 years with multiple sclerosis.

Concerning this clonotype: This could be a read error, since a much larger clone is one nucleotide away. The chain couples TRBV12-3 or TRBV12-4 to TRBJ1-2; 10 bases match TRBD1. The CDR3 extends over 16 amino acids. With V trimmed by 10 bases and J by 7 bases, 18 bases remained unmatched. CDR3 residues: CANRIGQGEGLGGYTF. In nucleotides, the CDR3 is TGTGCCAACAGGATAGGACAGGGGGAAGGTTTAGGTGGCTACACCTTC.

Points on this clonotype: This clone may be a read error of a much larger clone one base away. CDR3 amino acids: CASSTSGAGGGDTQYF. The DNA of the CDR3 is TGTGCCAGCAGCACCTCGGGAGCGGGAGGCGGGGATACGCAGTATTTT. The V and J genes are TRBV5-5 and TRBJ2-3, with 9 bases identical to TRBD2. Losses at the gene ends were 4 bases for V and 6 bases for J; bases not matched to a gene: 12. Germline assignment: CDR1 SGHKS and CDR2 YYEKEE (reference sequence). The CDR3 is 16 residues long.

The table lists this clonotype with many counts. This chain uses TRBV20-1 with TRBJ2-3, with 7 bases that match TRBD2. The V gene's germline CDR1 is DFQATT and CDR2 SNEGSKA (reference sequence). CDR3 length: 14 residues. V lost 5 bases to trimming and J lost 2 bases; unmatched junction nucleotides: 7. CDR3 protein: CSAGSLAVTDTQYF. Written as DNA, the CDR3 is TGCAGTGCTGGAAGCCTAGCGGTCACAGATACGCAGTATTTT.

In the case of this clonotype: No conserved phenylalanine or tryptophan is present at the end of the CDR3, so a read error is the likely explanation. This chain joins TRBV20-1 and TRBJ2-2; 10 bases align to TRBD1. The CDR3 sequence is 15 residues long. CDR1 and CDR2 (germline): DFQATT, SNEGSKA (reference sequence). The trim removed 6 bases at V and 2 bases at J, leaving 6 bases unmatched. The CDR3 spells CSARQGALNTGELFL. The CDR3, as DNA: TGCAGTGCAAGACAGGGGGCCTTAAACACCGGGGAGCTGTTTTTG.

The sample holds one count of this clonotype. With a much larger clone just one base away, this may be a read error. The CDR3 DNA reads as TGTGCCAGCAGCTTTGAAGGCAATGAGCAGTACTTC. Translating it yields CASSFEGNEQYF. This chain links TRBV7-3 with TRBJ2-1; D gene ambiguous. Matching the DNA end better, TRBJ2-7 makes the J call doubtful. The germline V gene has CDR1 SGHTA and CDR2 FQGTGA. This CDR3 is built from 12 residues.

This clonotype was seen at least ten times. The chain is built from TRBV11-2 and TRBJ2-3, with TRBD2 identical over 7 bases. The CDR3 consists of 22 residues. Germline V gene data show CDR1 as SGHAT and CDR2 as FQNNGV. With V trimmed by 1 base and J by 2 bases, 24 bases remained unmatched. The CDR3 DNA sequence: TGTGCCAGCAGCTTAGTCGGTCTAGCGGCCCGACCCCAACCCTCTGCCACAGATACGCAGTATTTT. Translating it yields CASSLVGLAARPQPSATDTQYF.

As regards this clonotype: Being one base from a much bigger clone, this may be a read error. The CDR3 DNA reads TGTGCCACCAGTTTATATCCCTACGGGGGGGATAGCGGGAGCCAGTACTTC. Its protein is CATSLYPYGGDSGSQYF. The chain carries TRBV27 and TRBJ2-5, with TRBD2 matching over 9 bases. This CDR3 has 17 residues. The germline CDR1 and CDR2 sequences are MNHEY and SMNVEV (reference sequence).

By share, this clonotype counts as medium-sized. The chain uses TRBV20-1 and TRBJ2-1, with D perhaps matching TRBD2 (6 bases). V was shortened by 1 base and J by 5 bases, with 15 bases between the two germline ends. CDR3 length equals 15 residues. Germline V gives CDR1 DFQATT, CDR2 SNEGSKA (reference sequence). Here the CDR3 reads CSARASWRGNNEQFF. The CDR3 DNA is TGCAGTGCTAGAGCTAGTTGGAGGGGAAACAATGAGCAGTTCTTC.

This clonotype was seen repeatedly, ten times or more. The chain couples TRBV20-1 to TRBJ2-7; the D is unclear. Germline assignment: CDR1 DFQATT and CDR2 SNEGSKA (reference sequence). The CDR3 consists of 16 residues. Trimming stripped 1 base from V and 3 bases from J, with 19 bases between. Here the CDR3 reads CSARVVGTFYGYEQYF. For the CDR3, the DNA is TGCAGTGCTAGAGTTGTCGGCACCTTTTATGGCTACGAGCAGTACTTC.

On this clonotype: This sequence may be a read error, since a much larger clone differs from it by one base. This sequence joins TRBV4-1 and TRBJ2-1; possible D gene TRBD2, 6 bases. Germline CDR1 is MGHRA and CDR2 is YSYEKL. The ends were cut back, 1 base at V and 8 bases at J, with 21 bases in the middle. This CDR3 has 17 residues. The CDR3 DNA follows: TGCGCCAGCAGCCAAGTGTCCTCGGGAGAAATAGACGATGAGCAGTTCTTC. It specifies CASSQVSSGEIDDEQFF.

V usage is TRBV20-1 and J usage is TRBJ2-1; 7 bases are shared with TRBD2. CDR1 is DFQATT, CDR2 SNEGSKA, per germline (reference sequence). J gave up 6 bases and V 0 bases, and 14 bases lay outside the gene matches. The CDR3 totals 17 residues. The CDR3 nucleotides read TGCAGTGCTAGAGATCTTTCGGGGGAGGGCCTTAGCAATGAGCAGTTCTTC. As protein: CSARDLSGEGLSNEQFF.

This chain uses TRBV4-1 with TRBJ1-2, with D perhaps TRBD1 (5 bases). CDR1 and CDR2 from the germline V gene are MGHRA and YSYEKL. The CDR3 spans 18 residues. Trimming shortened V by 1 base and J by 4 bases, and 22 bases separated the two germline ends. The CDR3: CASSQGKWEDTDRYGYTF. The CDR3 DNA sequence: TGCGCCAGCAGCCAAGGTAAGTGGGAGGACACCGACCGCTATGGCTACACCTTC.

In its sample, this clonotype was seen many times. The chain combines TRBV9 with TRBJ2-1, with TRBD2 as a possible D gene (6 bases). Between the trimmed V and J ends, which lost 3 bases and 4 bases, there was a span of 11 bases. CDR3 size: 14 residues. Germline V CDR1 and CDR2: SGDLS, YYNGEE. CDR3 sequence: CASSGVAVYNEQFF. CDR3 coding DNA: TGTGCCAGCAGCGGAGTAGCGGTTTACAATGAGCAGTTCTTC.

The rearrangement joins TRBV27 to TRBJ1-1, with 7 nucleotides matching TRBD1. The V and J ends lost 4 bases and 6 bases, in that order; junction bases with no gene match: 8. The CDR3 consists of 14 residues. CDR1 is MNHEY and CDR2 is SMNVEV in the germline V gene (reference sequence). The CDR3 DNA reads as TGTGCCAGCAGTTCCGACAGGGTAGTCTCTGAAGCTTTCTTT. Translating gives CASSSDRVVSEAFF.

The chain combines TRBV5-1 with TRBJ1-5; the match to TRBD1 covers 10 bases. CDR1 is SGHRS, CDR2 YFSETQ, per germline. Trimming took 4 bases from V and 6 from J; bases not matched to a gene: 7. This CDR3 contains 15 residues. CDR3 DNA: TGCGCCAGCAGCCTGACAGGGGGCGAAGGTCAGCCCCAGCATTTT. Translation: CASSLTGGEGQPQHF.

Many counts were recorded for this clonotype. The chain has TRBV29-1 and TRBJ2-1, with D unclear. Germline lookup yields CDR1 SQVTM and CDR2 ANQGSEA. This CDR3 contains 12 residues. Trimming removed 0 bases from V and 6 bases from J, with 6 bases in between. CDR3 amino acids: CSVEDSGNEQFF. The CDR3 nucleotides are TGCAGCGTTGAAGATTCCGGCAATGAGCAGTTCTTC.

To note about this clonotype: Sequence at one end of the junction differs from germline and may be a read error. The chain is built from TRBV6-4 and TRBJ2-1, with 8 bases fitting TRBD1. CDR1 is MRHNA and CDR2 is SNTAGT in the germline V gene. The length of the CDR3 is 15 residues. The CDR3 DNA reads as TGTGCCGGCAGTGACTCAACAGGGGGCTACAATGAGCAGTTCTTC. Protein sequence: CAGSDSTGGYNEQFF.

The chain couples TRBV7-3 to TRBJ1-2; a possible D gene is TRBD1 (6 bases). The CDR3 is made up of 16 amino acids. Looked up from germline, CDR1 is SGHTA and CDR2 is FQGTGA. Trimming pared 2 bases from V and 1 base from J, leaving 14 bases between. DNA for the CDR3: TGTGCCAGCAGCTTAGGCCCCGGGGGCCTTAACTATGGCTACACCTTC. Its protein product is CASSLGPGGLNYGYTF.

The chain is built from TRBV5-1 and TRBJ2-7; D remains unclear. This CDR3 spans 13 amino acids. CDR1 and CDR2 (germline): SGHRS, YFSETQ. Trimming removed 5 bases at V and 3 bases at J, with 12 bases between. CDR3 amino acids: CASSPLVHYEQYF. Here the CDR3 DNA reads TGCGCCAGCAGTCCTTTGGTACACTACGAGCAGTACTTC.

The rearrangement uses TRBV20-1 and TRBJ2-7; TRBD1 or TRBD2 may be the D gene (5 bases each). V was shortened by 1 base and J by 7 bases, with 14 bases between the two germline ends. The germline V gene has CDR1 DFQATT and CDR2 SNEGSKA (reference sequence). This CDR3 comprises 13 residues. The CDR3 bases are TGCAGTGCTAGAGTGCTCTACTGGGGGGAGCAGTACTTC. Its protein is CSARVLYWGEQYF.

This clonotype was seen only a few times. V gene TRBV4-1 combines with J gene TRBJ2-7; 12 nucleotides match TRBD1. Losses at the gene ends were 1 base for V and 4 bases for J; bases not matched to a gene: 2. Germline V gives CDR1 MGHRA, CDR2 YSYEKL. The length of the CDR3 is 15 residues. The CDR3 spells CASSQGGQGAYEQYF. In DNA form, the CDR3 reads TGCGCCAGCAGCCAAGGGGGACAGGGGGCTTACGAGCAGTACTTC.

The sample holds a few counts of this clonotype. The junction shows a germline mismatch at one end, possibly a read error. This chain connects TRBV12-3 or TRBV12-4 to TRBJ2-1, with D perhaps being TRBD1 or TRBD2 (5 bases each). This CDR3 region has 17 residues. The CDR3 protein is CAGSSLVGTPTYNEQFF. DNA of the CDR3: TGTGCCGGCAGTTCCTTGGTCGGGACCCCCACCTACAATGAGCAGTTCTTC.

The chain is built from TRBV28 and TRBJ2-7; D perhaps matches TRBD2 (5 bases). CDR1 MDHEN and CDR2 SYDVKM come from the germline V gene. Trimming took 6 bases from V and 4 from J, leaving 10 bases between them. The length of the CDR3 is 12 residues. Here the CDR3 reads CASRTPGYEQYF. In DNA form, the CDR3 reads TGTGCCAGCAGGACCCCGGGGTACGAGCAGTACTTC.

The chain employs TRBV28 and TRBJ1-5; D gene uncertain. The germline V gene has CDR1 MDHEN and CDR2 SYDVKM. V lost 5 bases and J 1 base, leaving 12 bases between the germline ends. The CDR3 has 15 amino acids. The CDR3, as DNA: TGTGCCAGCAGTGGTCGAGGGCGAAGCAATCAGCCCCAGCATTTT. Translating it yields CASSGRGRSNQPQHF.

At least ten counts were recorded for this clonotype. This rearrangement joins TRBV20-1 to TRBJ1-2; D remains ambiguous. There are 15 residues in the CDR3. Per germline, CDR1 DFQATT and CDR2 SNEGSKA (reference sequence). Trimming removed 0 bases at V and 6 bases at J, with 17 bases between. The DNA of the CDR3 is TGCAGTGCTAGAGATGGAATTGCGCGAGACGATGGCTACACCTTC. It encodes CSARDGIARDDGYTF.